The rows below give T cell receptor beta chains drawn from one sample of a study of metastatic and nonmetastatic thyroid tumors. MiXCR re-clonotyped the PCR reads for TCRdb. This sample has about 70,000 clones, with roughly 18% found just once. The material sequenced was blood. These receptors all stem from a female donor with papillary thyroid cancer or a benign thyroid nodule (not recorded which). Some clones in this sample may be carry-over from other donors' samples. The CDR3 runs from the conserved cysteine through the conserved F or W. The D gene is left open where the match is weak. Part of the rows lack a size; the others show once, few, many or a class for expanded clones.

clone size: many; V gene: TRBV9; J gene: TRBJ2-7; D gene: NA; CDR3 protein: CASSVGDELSYEQYF; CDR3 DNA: TGTGCCAGCAGCGTTGGTGACGAACTCTCCTACGAGCAGTACTTC
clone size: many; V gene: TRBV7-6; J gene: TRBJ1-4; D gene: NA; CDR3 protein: CASSLDVAATNEKLFF; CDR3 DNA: TGTGCCAGCAGCTTAGATGTTGCGGCAACTAATGAAAAACTGTTTTTT
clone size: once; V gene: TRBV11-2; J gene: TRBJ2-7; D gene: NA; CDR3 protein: CASSLRTGLFYEQYF; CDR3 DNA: TGTGCCAGCAGCTTAAGGACAGGACTATTTTACGAGCAGTACTTC
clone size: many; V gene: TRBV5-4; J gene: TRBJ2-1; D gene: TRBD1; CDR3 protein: CASSLMSGGNNEQFF; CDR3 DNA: TGTGCCAGCAGCTTGATGTCAGGGGGTAATAATGAGCAGTTCTTC
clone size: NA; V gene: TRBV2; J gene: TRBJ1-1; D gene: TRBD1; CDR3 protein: CASSRDRGPGTEAFF; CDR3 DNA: TGTGCCAGCAGCAGGGACAGGGGGCCGGGCACTGAAGCTTTCTTT
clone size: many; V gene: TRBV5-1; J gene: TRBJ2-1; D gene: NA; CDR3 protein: CASSSLLGNEQFF; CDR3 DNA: TGCGCCAGCAGCTCCCTACTAGGGAATGAGCAGTTCTTC
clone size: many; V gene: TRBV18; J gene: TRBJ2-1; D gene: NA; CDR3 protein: CASSPNLASNEQFF; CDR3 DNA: TGTGCCAGCTCACCAAACTTAGCGTCCAATGAGCAGTTCTTC
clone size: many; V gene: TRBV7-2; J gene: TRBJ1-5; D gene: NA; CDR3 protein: CASSSRTNQPQHF; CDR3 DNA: TGTGCCAGCAGCTCGCGTACCAATCAGCCCCAGCATTTT
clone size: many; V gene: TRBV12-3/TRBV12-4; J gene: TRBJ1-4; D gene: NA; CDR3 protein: CASSEGGEKLFF; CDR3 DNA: TGTGCCAGCAGTGAGGGCGGTGAAAAACTGTTTTTT
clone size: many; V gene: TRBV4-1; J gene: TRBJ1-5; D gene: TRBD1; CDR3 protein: CASSQGTGGYQPQHF; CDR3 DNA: TGCGCCAGCAGCCAAGGGACAGGGGGCTATCAGCCCCAGCATTTT
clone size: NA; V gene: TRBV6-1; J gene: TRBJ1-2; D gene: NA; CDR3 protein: CASKETVNYGYTF; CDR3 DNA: TGTGCCAGCAAGGAGACGGTTAACTATGGCTACACCTTC
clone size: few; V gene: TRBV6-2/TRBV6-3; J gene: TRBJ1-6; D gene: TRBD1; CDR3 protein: CASTHRGHSPLHF; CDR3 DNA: TGTGCCAGCACCCACAGGGGTCATTCACCCCTCCACTTT
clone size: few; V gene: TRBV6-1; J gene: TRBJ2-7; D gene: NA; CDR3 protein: CASILQESSYEQYF; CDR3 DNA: TGTGCCAGTATCCTACAGGAGAGCTCCTACGAGCAGTACTTC
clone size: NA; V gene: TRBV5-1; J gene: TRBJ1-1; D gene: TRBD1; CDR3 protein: CASSLSPGQLNTEAFF; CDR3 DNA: TGCGCCAGCAGCTTGTCCCCGGGACAGCTTAACACTGAAGCTTTCTTT
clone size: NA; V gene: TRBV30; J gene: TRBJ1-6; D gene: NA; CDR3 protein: CAWRPLHNPPLHF; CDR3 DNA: TGTGCCTGGAGGCCGCTCCATAATCCACCCCTCCACTTT
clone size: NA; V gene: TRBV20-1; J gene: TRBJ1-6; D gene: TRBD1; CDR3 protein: CSVPTGGGGSPLHF; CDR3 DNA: TGCAGTGTCCCGACAGGGGGCGGGGGTTCACCCCTCCACTTT
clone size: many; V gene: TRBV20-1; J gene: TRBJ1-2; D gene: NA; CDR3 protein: CSVTDNYGYTF; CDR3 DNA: TGCAGTGTCACAGACAACTATGGCTACACCTTC
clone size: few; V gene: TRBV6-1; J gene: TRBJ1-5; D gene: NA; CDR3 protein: CASSEVLDRNQPQHF; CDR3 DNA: TGTGCCAGCAGTGAAGTCCTGGACAGAAATCAGCCCCAGCATTTT
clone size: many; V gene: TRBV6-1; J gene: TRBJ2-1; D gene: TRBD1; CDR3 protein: CASNQGAGSDEQFF; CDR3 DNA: TGTGCCAGCAACCAGGGGGCGGGCTCGGATGAGCAGTTCTTC
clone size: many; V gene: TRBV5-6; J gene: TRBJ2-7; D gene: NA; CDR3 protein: CASSWSGSGQPGEQYF; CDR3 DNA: TGTGCCAGCAGCTGGAGCGGGTCGGGACAGCCCGGGGAGCAGTACTTC
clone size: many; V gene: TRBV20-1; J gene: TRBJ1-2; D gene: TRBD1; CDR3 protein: CSTDRDYGYTF; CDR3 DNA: TGCAGTACAGACAGGGACTATGGCTACACCTTC
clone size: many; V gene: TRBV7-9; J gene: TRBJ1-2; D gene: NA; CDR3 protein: CASSSTSGPRGGYTF; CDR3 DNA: TGTGCCAGCAGCTCTACCTCCGGGCCCCGTGGGGGCTACACCTTC
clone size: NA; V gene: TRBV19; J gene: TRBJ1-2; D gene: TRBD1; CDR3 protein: CASRNAVGQGVSYGYTF; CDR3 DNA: TGTGCCAGTCGAAATGCCGTGGGACAGGGGGTGTCTTATGGCTACACCTTC
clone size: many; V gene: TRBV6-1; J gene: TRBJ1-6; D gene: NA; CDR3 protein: CASLYGVGSPLHF; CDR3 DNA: TGTGCCAGTCTCTATGGGGTAGGCTCACCCCTCCACTTT
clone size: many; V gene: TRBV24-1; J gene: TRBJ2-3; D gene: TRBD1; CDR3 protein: CATSDSGTGTPDTQYF; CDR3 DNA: TGTGCCACCAGTGATTCCGGGACAGGGACTCCAGATACGCAGTATTTT
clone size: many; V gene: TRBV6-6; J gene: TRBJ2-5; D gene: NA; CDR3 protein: CASSYSGGNGETQYF; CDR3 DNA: TGTGCCAGCAGTTACTCGGGCGGGAATGGGGAGACCCAGTACTTC
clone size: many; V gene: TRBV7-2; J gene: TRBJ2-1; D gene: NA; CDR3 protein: CASSWRDLWDEQFF; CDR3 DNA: TGTGCCAGCAGCTGGAGGGACCTTTGGGATGAGCAGTTCTTC
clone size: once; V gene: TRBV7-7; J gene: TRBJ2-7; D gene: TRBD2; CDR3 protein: CASSPELAGPTSSYEQYF; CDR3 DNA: TGTGCTAGCAGCCCCGAACTAGCGGGGCCAACTAGCTCCTACGAGCAGTACTTC
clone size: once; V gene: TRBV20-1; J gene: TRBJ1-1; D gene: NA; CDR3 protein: CSGLMNTEAFF; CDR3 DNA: TGCAGTGGCCTAATGAACACTGAAGCTTTCTTT
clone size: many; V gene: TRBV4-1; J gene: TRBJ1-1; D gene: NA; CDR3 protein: CASSQVPSRQQAEAFF; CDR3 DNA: TGCGCCAGCAGCCAAGTCCCCTCCCGGCAGCAAGCCGAAGCTTTCTTT
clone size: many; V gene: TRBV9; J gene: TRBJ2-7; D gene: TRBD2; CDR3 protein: CASSVSGNLNEQYF; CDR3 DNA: TGTGCCAGCAGCGTAAGCGGGAACCTCAATGAGCAGTACTTC
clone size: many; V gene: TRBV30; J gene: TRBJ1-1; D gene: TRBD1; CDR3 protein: CAWSALQGVSHTEAFF; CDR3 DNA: TGTGCCTGGAGTGCCCTACAGGGGGTCTCGCACACTGAAGCTTTCTTT
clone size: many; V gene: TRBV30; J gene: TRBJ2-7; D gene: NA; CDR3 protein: CAWSKPGYEQYF; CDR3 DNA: TGTGCCTGGAGTAAACCTGGGTACGAGCAGTACTTC
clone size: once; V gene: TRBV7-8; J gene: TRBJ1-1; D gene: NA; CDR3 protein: CASAQGLDTEAFF; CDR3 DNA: TGTGCCAGCGCCCAGGGGTTAGACACTGAAGCTTTCTTT
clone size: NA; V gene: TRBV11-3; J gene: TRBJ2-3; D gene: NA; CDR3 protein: CASSLALADTQYF; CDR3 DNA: TGTGCCAGCAGCTTAGCCCTGGCAGATACGCAGTATTTT
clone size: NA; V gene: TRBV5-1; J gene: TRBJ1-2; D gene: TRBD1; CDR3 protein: CASSSGTGGDYGYTF; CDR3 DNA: TGCGCCAGCAGCTCCGGGACAGGGGGGGACTATGGCTACACCTTC
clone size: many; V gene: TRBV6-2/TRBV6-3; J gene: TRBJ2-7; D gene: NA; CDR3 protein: CASSSVAYAGYEQYF; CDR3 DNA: TGTGCCAGCAGTTCGGTTGCCTATGCTGGGTACGAGCAGTACTTC
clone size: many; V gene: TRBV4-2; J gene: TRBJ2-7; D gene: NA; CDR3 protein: CASSQGGAQDYEQYF; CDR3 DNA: TGTGCCAGCAGCCAAGGAGGGGCACAGGACTACGAGCAGTACTTC
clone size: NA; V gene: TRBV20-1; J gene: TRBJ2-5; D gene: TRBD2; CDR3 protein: CSALPGLAGGKETQYF; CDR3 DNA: TGCAGTGCTCTCCCGGGACTAGCGGGAGGGAAAGAGACCCAGTACTTC
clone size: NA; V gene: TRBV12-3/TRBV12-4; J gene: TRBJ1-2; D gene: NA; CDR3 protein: CASSLADGERTAAF; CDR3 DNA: TGTGCCAGCAGTTTGGCGGACGGCGAAAGAACGGCCGCTTTC
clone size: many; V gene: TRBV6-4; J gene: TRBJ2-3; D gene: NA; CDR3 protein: CASSVQTGDTQYF; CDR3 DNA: TGTGCCAGCAGCGTTCAGACAGGAGATACGCAGTATTTT
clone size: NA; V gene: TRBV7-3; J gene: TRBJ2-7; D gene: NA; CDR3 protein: CASSPGYSYEQYF; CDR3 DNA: TGTGCCAGCAGCCCCGGGTACTCCTACGAGCAGTACTTC
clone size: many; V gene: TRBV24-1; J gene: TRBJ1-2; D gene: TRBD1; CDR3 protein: CATSDPRTGTYGYTF; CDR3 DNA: TGTGCCACCAGTGATCCTAGGACAGGAACCTATGGCTACACCTTC
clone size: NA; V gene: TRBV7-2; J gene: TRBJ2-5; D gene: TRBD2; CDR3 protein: CASSYLAEETQYF; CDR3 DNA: TGTGCCAGCAGCTACCTAGCGGAAGAGACCCAGTACTTC